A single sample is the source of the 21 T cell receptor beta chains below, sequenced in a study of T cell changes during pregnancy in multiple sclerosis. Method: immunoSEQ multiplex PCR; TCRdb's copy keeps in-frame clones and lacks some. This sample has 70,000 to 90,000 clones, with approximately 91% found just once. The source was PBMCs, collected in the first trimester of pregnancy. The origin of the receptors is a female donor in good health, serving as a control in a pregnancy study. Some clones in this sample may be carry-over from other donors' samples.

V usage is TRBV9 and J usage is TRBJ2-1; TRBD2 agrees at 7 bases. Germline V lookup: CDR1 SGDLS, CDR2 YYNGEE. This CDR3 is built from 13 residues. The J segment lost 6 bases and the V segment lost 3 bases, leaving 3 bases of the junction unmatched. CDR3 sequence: CASSGPSGNEQFF. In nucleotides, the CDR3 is TGTGCCAGCAGCGGTCCTAGCGGCAATGAGCAGTTCTTC.

CDR3 sequence reads: CASSVGDRGGSPLHF. The CDR3 nucleotides read TGTGCCAGCAGCGTAGGGGACAGGGGTGGATCACCCCTCCACTTT. The rearrangement links TRBV9 to TRBJ1-6, with TRBD1 matching over 10 bases. The trim removed 0 bases at V and 10 bases at J, leaving 4 bases unmatched. The CDR3 is 15 residues long. Germline V gene data show CDR1 as SGDLS and CDR2 as YYNGEE. Filled out from reference TRBV9 and TRBJ1-6, the complete variable domain reads DSGVTQTPKHLITATGQRVTLRCSPRSGDLSVYWYQQSLDQGLQFLIQYYNGEERAKGNILERFSAQQFPDLHSELNLSSLELGDSALYFCASSVGDRGGSPLHFGNGTRLTVT.

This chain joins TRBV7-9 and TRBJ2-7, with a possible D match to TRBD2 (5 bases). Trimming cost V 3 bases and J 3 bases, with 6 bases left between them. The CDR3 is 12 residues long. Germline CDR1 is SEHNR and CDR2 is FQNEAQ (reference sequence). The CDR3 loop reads CASSLRVYEQYF. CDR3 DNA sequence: TGTGCCAGCAGCTTGAGGGTCTACGAGCAGTACTTC.

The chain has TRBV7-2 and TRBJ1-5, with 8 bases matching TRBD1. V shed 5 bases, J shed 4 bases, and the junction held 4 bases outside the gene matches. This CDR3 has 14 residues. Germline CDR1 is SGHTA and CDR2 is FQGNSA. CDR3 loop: CASSVDRGNQPQHF. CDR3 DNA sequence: TGTGCCAGCAGCGTAGACAGGGGTAATCAGCCCCAGCATTTT.

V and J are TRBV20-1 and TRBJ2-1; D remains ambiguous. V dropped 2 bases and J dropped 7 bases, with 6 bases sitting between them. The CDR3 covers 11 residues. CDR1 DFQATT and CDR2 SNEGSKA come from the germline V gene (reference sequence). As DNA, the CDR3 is TGCAGTGCTAGACCTATAAATGAGCAGTTCTTC. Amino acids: CSARPINEQFF.

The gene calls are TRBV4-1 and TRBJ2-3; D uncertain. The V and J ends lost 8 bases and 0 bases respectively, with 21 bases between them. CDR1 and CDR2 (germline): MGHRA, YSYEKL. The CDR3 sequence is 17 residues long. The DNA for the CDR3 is TGCGCCAGCGACCAAAACGGAGCCCTGCCTAGCACAGATACGCAGTATTTT. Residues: CASDQNGALPSTDTQYF.

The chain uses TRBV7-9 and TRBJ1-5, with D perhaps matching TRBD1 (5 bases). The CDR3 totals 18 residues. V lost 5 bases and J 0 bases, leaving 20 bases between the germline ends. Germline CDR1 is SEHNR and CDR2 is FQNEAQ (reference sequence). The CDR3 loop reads CASSDSFSGGISNQPQHF. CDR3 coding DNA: TGTGCCAGCAGCGATTCCTTCTCCGGGGGGATTAGCAATCAGCCCCAGCATTTT.

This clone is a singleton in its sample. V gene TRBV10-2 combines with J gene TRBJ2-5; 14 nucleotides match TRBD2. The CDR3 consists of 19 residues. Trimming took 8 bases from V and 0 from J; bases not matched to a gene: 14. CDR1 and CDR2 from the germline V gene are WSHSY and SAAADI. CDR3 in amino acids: CASQSLGTSGGPYQETQYF. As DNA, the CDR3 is TGCGCCAGCCAATCGCTAGGGACTAGCGGGGGACCGTACCAAGAGACCCAGTACTTC.

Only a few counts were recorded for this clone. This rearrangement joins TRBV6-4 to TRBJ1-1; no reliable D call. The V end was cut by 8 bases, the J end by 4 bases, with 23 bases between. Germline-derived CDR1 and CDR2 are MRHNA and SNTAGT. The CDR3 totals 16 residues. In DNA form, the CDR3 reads TGTGCCAGCTCCTCTCTGCCTTTGTCAGGCAGCACTGAAGCTTTCTTT. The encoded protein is CASSSLPLSGSTEAFF.

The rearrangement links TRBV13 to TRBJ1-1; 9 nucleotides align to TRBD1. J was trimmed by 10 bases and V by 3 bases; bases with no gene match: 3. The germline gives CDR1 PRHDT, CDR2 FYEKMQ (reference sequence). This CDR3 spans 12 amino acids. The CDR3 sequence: CASSFGTGTAFF. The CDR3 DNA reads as TGTGCCAGCAGCTTTGGGACAGGGACAGCTTTCTTT.

CDR3 amino acids: CASSQAGQGSYEQYF. The CDR3 coding sequence is TGCGCCAGCAGCCAAGCGGGACAGGGGTCCTACGAGCAGTACTTC. The genes are TRBV4-1 and TRBJ2-7; 10 nucleotides agree with TRBD1. This CDR3 region has 15 residues. The junction had 1 base not matched to a gene; V was cut back by 1 base and J by 1 base. Per germline, CDR1 MGHRA and CDR2 YSYEKL.

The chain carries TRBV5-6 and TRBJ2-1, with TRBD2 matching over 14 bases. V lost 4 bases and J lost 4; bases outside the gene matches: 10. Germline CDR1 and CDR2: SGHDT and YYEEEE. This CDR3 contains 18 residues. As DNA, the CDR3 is TGTGCCAGCAGCCAAGGACTAGCGGGGGGAAAAGTTTACAATGAGCAGTTCTTC. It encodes CASSQGLAGGKVYNEQFF.

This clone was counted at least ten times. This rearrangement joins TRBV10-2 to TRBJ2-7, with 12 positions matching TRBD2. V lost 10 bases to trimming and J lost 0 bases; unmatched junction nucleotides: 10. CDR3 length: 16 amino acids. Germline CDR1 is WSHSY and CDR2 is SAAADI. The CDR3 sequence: CATEGLAGFSSYEQYF. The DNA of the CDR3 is TGCGCCACCGAAGGACTAGCGGGGTTTAGCTCCTACGAGCAGTACTTC.

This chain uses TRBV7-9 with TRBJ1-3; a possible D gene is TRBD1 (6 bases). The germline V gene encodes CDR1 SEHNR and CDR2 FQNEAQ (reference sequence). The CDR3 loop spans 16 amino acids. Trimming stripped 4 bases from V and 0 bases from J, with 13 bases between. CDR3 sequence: CASSSRGPSSGNTIYF. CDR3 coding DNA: TGTGCCAGCAGCTCCAGGGGACCCAGCTCTGGAAACACCATATATTTT.

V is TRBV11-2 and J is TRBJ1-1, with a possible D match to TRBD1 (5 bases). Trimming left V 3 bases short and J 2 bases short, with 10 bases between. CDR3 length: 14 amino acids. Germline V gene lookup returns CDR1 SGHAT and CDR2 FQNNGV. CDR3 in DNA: TGTGCCAGCAGCTTTGGGCGGACAAACACTGAAGCTTTCTTT. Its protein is CASSFGRTNTEAFF.

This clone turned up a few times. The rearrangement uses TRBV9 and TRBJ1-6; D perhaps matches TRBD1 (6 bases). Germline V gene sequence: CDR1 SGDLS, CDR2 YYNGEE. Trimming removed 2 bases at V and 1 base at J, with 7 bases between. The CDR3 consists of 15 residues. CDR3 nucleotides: TGTGCCAGCAGCGTCGGACAGTCCTATAATTCACCCCTCCACTTT. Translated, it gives CASSVGQSYNSPLHF.

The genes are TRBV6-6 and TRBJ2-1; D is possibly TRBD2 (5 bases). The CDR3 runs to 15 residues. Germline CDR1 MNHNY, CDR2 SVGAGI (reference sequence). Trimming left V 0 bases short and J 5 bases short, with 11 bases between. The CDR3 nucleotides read TGTGCCAGCAGTTACTCGATCGGGATAAACAATGAGCAGTTCTTC. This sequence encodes CASSYSIGINNEQFF.

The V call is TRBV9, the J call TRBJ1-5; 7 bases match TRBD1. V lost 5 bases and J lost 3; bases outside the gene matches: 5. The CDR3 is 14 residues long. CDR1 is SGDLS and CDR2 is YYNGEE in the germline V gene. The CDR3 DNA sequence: TGTGCCAGCAGTCCGACAGGGTCCAATCAGCCCCAGCATTTT. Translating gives CASSPTGSNQPQHF.

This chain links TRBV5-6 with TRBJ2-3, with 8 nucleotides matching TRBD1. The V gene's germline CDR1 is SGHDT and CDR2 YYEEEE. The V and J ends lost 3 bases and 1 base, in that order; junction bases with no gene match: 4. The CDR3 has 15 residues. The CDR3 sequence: CASSSGGSRTDTQYF. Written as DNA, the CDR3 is TGTGCCAGCAGCTCAGGGGGCTCCCGCACAGATACGCAGTATTTT.

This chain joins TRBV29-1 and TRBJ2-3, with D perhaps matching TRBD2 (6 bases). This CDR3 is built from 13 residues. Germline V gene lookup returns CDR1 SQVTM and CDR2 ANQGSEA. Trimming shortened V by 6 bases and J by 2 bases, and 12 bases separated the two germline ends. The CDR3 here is CSVQSGLTDTQYF. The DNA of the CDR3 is TGCAGCGTCCAATCGGGACTCACAGATACGCAGTATTTT.

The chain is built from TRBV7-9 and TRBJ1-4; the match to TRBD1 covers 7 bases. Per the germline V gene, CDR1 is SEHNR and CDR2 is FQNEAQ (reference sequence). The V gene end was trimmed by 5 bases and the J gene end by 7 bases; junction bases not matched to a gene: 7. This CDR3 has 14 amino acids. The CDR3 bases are TGTGCCAGCAGCCGAACAGGGGCCGTTGAAAAACTGTTTTTT. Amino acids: CASSRTGAVEKLFF.